The present T cell receptor beta chain was sequenced within a study of response to subunit inactivated influenza vaccine. MiXCR, run by TCRdb on the RT-PCR reads, gives a single entry per CDR3 protein. The sample lists around 500,000 distinct CDR3 sequences; approximately 11% were seen once. This clonotype was detected many times. Germline V gene sequence: CDR1 DFQATT, CDR2 SNEGSKA (reference sequence). This CDR3 is 14 amino acids long. The ends were cut back, 0 bases at V and 6 bases at J, with 12 bases in the middle. The receptor comes from a man between 50 and 59 years old who received an inactivated influenza vaccine. This sequence joins TRBV20-1 and TRBJ2-1; D is unresolved. This specimen was PBMCs from blood, taken roughly 47 days after vaccination. The CDR3 loop is CSARDIEPTNEQFF. The CDR3 DNA reads as TGCAGTGCTAGAGATATCGAGCCTACCAATGAGCAGTTCTTC.